This paragraph reports one T cell receptor (beta chain). Antigen unknown. Certain patients, namely those with other autoimmune diseases, uncontrolled infections, pregnancy or lactation, were excluded. The diagnostic workup employed clinical symptoms, serum thyroxine, TRAb, thyroid ultrasound and orbital computed tomography. The CDR3 runs to 14 residues. Trimming removed 4 bases from V and 2 bases from J, with 11 bases in between. Germline assignment: CDR1 LNHDA and CDR2 SQIVND (reference sequence). RNA transcripts provided the template for amplifying TCR beta CDR3 regions. Second-round multiplex PCR came after a first-round RT-PCR that employed HTBI primers. Via MiXCR, TCRdb re-called the multiplex PCR reads, giving one row per CDR3 protein. Of 200,000 to 250,000 distinct CDR3 sequences in the sample, around 28% were seen once. This sample was taken from a study of Graves' ophthalmopathy and Graves' hyperthyroidism. On the study more broadly: Before any treatment was given, at initial diagnosis, peripheral blood was collected. Whole-study findings and limits: The model achieved approximately 71% sensitivity and 72% to 75% specificity for ophthalmopathy progression.

Specimen: peripheral blood. V usage is TRBV19 and J usage is TRBJ1-2, with D possibly being TRBD1 (6 bases). The sequence was collected from a man aged 50 to 60 with Graves' ophthalmopathy. The CDR3 DNA reads TGTGCCAGTAGTACCCTCGGACAGAACTATGGCTACACCTTC. It is translated as CASSTLGQNYGYTF.